Below are 17 T cell receptor beta chains sequenced from a single sample in a study of CD8+ T cells in alopecia areata. Treatment specified: oral pan-JAK inhibitor, 5-10 mg twice daily. Investigators isolated RNA and reverse transcribed it into cDNA to act as the sequencing template. Sequenced by immunoSEQ multiplex PCR; TCRdb stores in-frame clones only, minus some. This table holds roughly 120,000 clones, 58% found once. The sequenced sample was CD8+ T cells sorted from blood, obtained at week 4, from a patient treated with tofacitinib. The receptors were gathered from a human donor with alopecia areata.

The rearrangement joins TRBV29-1 to TRBJ2-1, with D perhaps given as TRBD1 or TRBD2 (5 bases each). Germline-derived CDR1 and CDR2 are SQVTM and ANQGSEA. Trimming stripped 2 bases from V and 6 bases from J, with 14 bases between. This CDR3 region has 14 residues. CDR3 in DNA: TGCAGCGTTGAATCGCCGGGACGCGCCAATGAGCAGTTCTTC. This codes for CSVESPGRANEQFF.

The sample holds many counts of this clone. The sample contains more than one DNA sequence encoding this CDR3. The rearrangement links TRBV2 to TRBJ1-5, with no clear D. The length of the CDR3 is 13 residues. CDR1 and CDR2 from the germline V gene are SNHLY and FYNNEI. Trimming took 4 bases from V and 4 from J, leaving 8 bases between them. The CDR3 coding sequence is TGTGCCAGCAGTGGGACTCTAAATCAGCCCCAGCATTTT. Translated, it gives CASSGTLNQPQHF. Looking up the rest from reference TRBV2 and TRBJ1-5 gives the full variable domain: EPEVTQTPSHQVTQMGQEVILRCVPISNHLYFYWYRQILGQKVEFLVSFYNNEISEKSEIFDDQFSVERPDGSNFTLKIRSTKLEDSAMYFCASSGTLNQPQHFGDGTRLSIL.

The chain uses TRBV29-1 and TRBJ1-1; D not resolved. This CDR3 has 12 residues. Germline CDR1 SQVTM, CDR2 ANQGSEA. The V end was cut by 1 base, the J end by 7 bases, with 10 bases between. CDR3 amino acids: CSVEGALLEAFF. In DNA form, the CDR3 reads TGCAGCGTTGAAGGTGCCCTACTTGAAGCTTTCTTT.

This clone was observed a handful of times. The chain uses TRBV30 and TRBJ2-1, with TRBD2 as a possible D gene (6 bases). In germline, CDR1 is GTSNPN, CDR2 SVGIG (reference sequence). CDR3 length: 12 amino acids. V was clipped by 2 bases and J by 6 bases, with 8 bases between them. The CDR3 DNA follows: TGTGCCTGGAGTATGGGGGGCAATGAGCAGTTCTTC. Protein sequence: CAWSMGGNEQFF.

The chain combines TRBV6-5 with TRBJ2-7, with D perhaps matching TRBD2 (6 bases). The CDR3 spans 14 residues. V lost 11 bases and J 1 base, leaving 18 bases between the germline ends. Germline CDR1 reads MNHEY; CDR2 reads SVGAGI. CDR3 DNA: TGTGCCTCCTCGGCGGGACTGATGTCCTACGAGCAGTACTTC. This sequence encodes CASSAGLMSYEQYF.

This rearrangement joins TRBV7-9 to TRBJ2-7, with D possibly matching TRBD1 (6 bases). Germline-derived CDR1 and CDR2 are SEHNR and FQNEAQ (reference sequence). V was trimmed by 5 bases and J by 1 base, leaving 15 bases between them. CDR3 length: 15 amino acids. The CDR3 DNA follows: TGTGCCAGCAGCCACGGACAGAGGTCTTCCTACGAGCAGTACTTC. Translated: CASSHGQRSSYEQYF. The full variable domain, completed using reference TRBV7-9 and TRBJ2-7, is DTGVSQNPRHKITKRGQNVTFRCDPISEHNRLYWYRQTLGQGPEFLTYFQNEAQLEKSRLLSDRFSAERPKGSFSTLEIQRTEQGDSAMYLCASSHGQRSSYEQYFGPGTRLTVT.

This clone was seen more than once but under ten times. The rearrangement joins TRBV15 to TRBJ1-3, with D uncertain. V lost 4 bases, J lost 0 bases, and 7 bases lay in between. Germline values: CDR1 LNHNV, CDR2 YYDKDF (reference sequence). CDR3 length equals 14 residues. The CDR3 loop reads CATSIRSSGNTIYF. The CDR3 DNA follows: TGTGCCACCAGCATAAGGTCCTCTGGAAACACCATATATTTT.

The CDR3 spells CASSHGDGGLQPQHF. The DNA of the CDR3 is TGTGCCAGCAGCCATGGGGACGGGGGTCTTCAGCCCCAGCATTTT. The gene calls are TRBV7-9 and TRBJ1-5; possible D gene TRBD1, 5 bases. This CDR3 has 15 amino acids. V dropped 5 bases and J dropped 6 bases, with 17 bases sitting between them. Germline V gene lookup returns CDR1 SEHNR and CDR2 FQNEAQ (reference sequence).

There are a few counts of this clone. The chain couples TRBV1 to TRBJ2-1; TRBD2 is the table's D call, not checked against the DNA. TRBV1 is noted as a pseudogene. This CDR3 spans 16 amino acids. The DNA of the CDR3 is TGCACCAGCAGCCAACCTTTAGCGGGGGGGCGAAATGAGCAGTTCTTC. This gives the protein CTSSQPLAGGRNEQFF.

A single count supports this clone. The chain uses TRBV7-9 and TRBJ1-5, with D unresolved. Germline CDR1 is SEHNR and CDR2 is FQNEAQ (reference sequence). The CDR3 has 12 amino acids. Trimming took off 3 bases at V and 6 bases at J, with 6 bases between the two ends. The CDR3 DNA sequence: TGTGCCAGCAGCTTGGGGAGTCAGCCCCAGCATTTT. Amino acid sequence: CASSLGSQPQHF.

The chain recombines TRBV27 with TRBJ2-7, with 9 bases identical to TRBD1. This CDR3 has 12 residues. Trimming took 6 bases from V and 9 from J; bases not matched to a gene: 6. Looked up from germline, CDR1 is MNHEY and CDR2 is SMNVEV (reference sequence). The CDR3, as DNA: TGTGCCAGCAGGGTAGGGACAGGGAGGCAGTACTTC. As protein: CASRVGTGRQYF.

V and J are TRBV9 and TRBJ1-2; 7 nucleotides line up with TRBD1. The CDR3 sequence is 15 residues long. J gave up 3 bases and V 1 base, and 6 bases lay outside the gene matches. Per the germline V gene, CDR1 is SGDLS and CDR2 is YYNGEE. The CDR3 is CASSVTGASYYGYTF. For the CDR3, the DNA is TGTGCCAGCAGCGTAACAGGGGCTTCTTACTATGGCTACACCTTC.

The chain links TRBV2 to TRBJ1-1; TRBD1 aligns across 9 bases. Looked up from germline, CDR1 is SNHLY and CDR2 is FYNNEI. J gave up 3 bases and V 6 bases, and 14 bases lay outside the gene matches. The CDR3 is 17 amino acids. The DNA for the CDR3 is TGTGCCAGCAGCCGCTGGGGACAGGGTAGTGTCGACACTGAAGCTTTCTTT. Its translation: CASSRWGQGSVDTEAFF.

The chain links TRBV7-9 to TRBJ2-5; D uncertain. CDR1 is SEHNR and CDR2 is FQNEAQ in the germline V gene (reference sequence). CDR3 length: 15 amino acids. Deletions cut 0 bases from V and 0 bases from J, with 8 bases between. CDR3 nucleotide sequence: TGTGCCAGCAGCTTAGCTTCCCACCACCAAGAGACCCAGTACTTC. Translation gives CASSLASHHQETQYF.

The chain couples TRBV15 to TRBJ2-5; no firm D call. Germline V gene lookup returns CDR1 LNHNV and CDR2 YYDKDF (reference sequence). The CDR3 length is 15 residues. Trimming took 4 bases from V and 5 from J, leaving 17 bases between them. DNA of the CDR3: TGTGCCACCAGCATCGCAGGAACGTCCGTGGAGACCCAGTACTTC. This encodes CATSIAGTSVETQYF.

J is TRBJ2-7 and V is TRBV7-9, with D possibly called TRBD1 or TRBD2 (5 bases each). Germline-derived CDR1 and CDR2 are SEHNR and FQNEAQ (reference sequence). Trimming removed 5 bases from V and 2 bases from J, with 16 bases in between. This CDR3 comprises 15 residues. The CDR3 here is CASSAQPGTTYEQYF. The CDR3 DNA reads as TGTGCCAGCAGCGCTCAACCTGGGACCACCTACGAGCAGTACTTC.

This rearrangement joins TRBV29-1 to TRBJ2-1, with TRBD2 matching over 10 bases. The length of the CDR3 is 19 residues. Germline lookup yields CDR1 SQVTM and CDR2 ANQGSEA. The trim removed 3 bases at V and 0 bases at J, leaving 14 bases unmatched. CDR3 DNA sequence: TGCAGCGTTGAGGGATTCGGGACTAGCGCCTTTAGCTCCTACAATGAGCAGTTCTTC. Its translation: CSVEGFGTSAFSSYNEQFF.